Listed below are T cell receptor beta chains from one sample, sequenced in a study of Ad26.COV2.S vaccination and SARS-CoV-2 variants. Data came from immunoSEQ multiplex PCR; TCRdb stores just in-frame clones and leaves some out. The sample includes some 300,000 clones, around four fifths of them seen just once. The sequencing here drew on peripheral blood, taken in a trial of Ad26.COV2.S vaccine versus placebo. The receptors here all came from a person between 18 and 65 years old who received the Ad26.COV2.S COVID-19 vaccine or a placebo. Each CDR3 is given with its conserved first and last residue. A D gene is named only where the DNA matches it firmly. For some rows the clone size is stated as once, few or many, or as a class when expanded; others skip it.

>-|-|TRBJ2-5|TRBV19
TGTGCCAGTAGTACTAACGCCCAAACCCAAGAGACCCAGTACTTC
CASSTNAQTQETQYF
>TRBD1|-|TRBJ1-2|TRBV5-6
TGTGCCAGCAGCCTTAGTCCCGGGACAGGGAGCCCTGACTATGGCTACACCTTC
CASSLSPGTGSPDYGYTF
>TRBD1|-|TRBJ1-6|TRBV30
TGTGCCTGGAGTTACTCCGGGACAGTCCTTCGTCCCCTCCACTTT
CAWSYSGTVLRPLHF
>-|-|TRBJ2-3|TRBV7-9
TGTGCCAGCAGCCTCCCGCTGGGGTTCGGGGGAAAAACAGATACGCAGTATTTT
CASSLPLGFGGKTDTQYF
>TRBD1|-|TRBJ2-2|TRBV19
TGTGCCAGTAGATCTGAGGGGGCGGACGGGGAGCTGTTTTTT
CASRSEGADGELFF
>-|-|TRBJ2-2|TRBV7-3
TGTGCCAGCAGCTCTACAGGTGGTGGCACCGGGGAGCTGTTTTTT
CASSSTGGGTGELFF
>-|-|TRBJ1-6|TRBV30
TGTGCCTGGACCAGCTCCTATAATTCACCCCTCCACTTT
CAWTSSYNSPLHF
>-|-|TRBJ2-1|TRBV3-1/TRBV3-2
TGTGCCAGCAGCCAAGATACCATGGGCAATGAGCAGTTCTTC
CASSQDTMGNEQFF
>-|once|TRBJ2-7|TRBV2
TGTGCCAGCAGCTGGGCCCCCTCTCCCTTAGGGGACGAGCAGTACTTC
CASSWAPSPLGDEQYF
>TRBD2|few|TRBJ2-3|TRBV5-1
TGCGCCAGCAGCTCATTGGGACTAGCGGGGGGCCTAAGCACAGATACGCAGTATTTT
CASSSLGLAGGLSTDTQYF
>-|once|TRBJ1-1|TRBV2
TGTGCCAGCAGTGGGAGACAGCCGGGTAGCACTGAAGCTTTCTTT
CASSGRQPGSTEAFF
>TRBD1|-|TRBJ2-5|TRBV30
TGTGCCTGGAGTGCCGGGACAGCAAGGGAGACCCAGTACTTC
CAWSAGTARETQYF
>-|-|TRBJ2-5|TRBV21-1
TGTGCCAGCAGCAAAGCGCACGTCTTCTCTCCCGGGGCACAAGAGACCCAGTACTTC
CASSKAHVFSPGAQETQYF
>-|-|TRBJ1-2|TRBV5-8
TGTGCCAGCATCTCCCTGGGCCGTGAAGGCTACACCTTC
CASISLGREGYTF
>-|-|TRBJ1-1|TRBV6-5
TGTGCCAGCAGTTCGGCAGGAGGCCCCACTGAAGCTTTCTTT
CASSSAGGPTEAFF
>TRBD1|once|TRBJ1-2|TRBV13
TGTGCCAGCAGTTGGGTACAGGGGCACTATGGCTACACCTTC
CASSWVQGHYGYTF
>-|-|TRBJ1-1|TRBV6-5
TGTGCCAGCAGGTCAACAGAGATTGAAGCTTTCTTT
CASRSTEIEAFF
>-|-|TRBJ1-4|TRBV20-1
TGCAGTGCTAGTAGATACGCAAATGAAAAACTGTTTTTT
CSASRYANEKLFF
>-|-|TRBJ1-5|TRBV4-1
TGCGCCAGCAGCCAAGATCCGAGGGAGGCTTCTGCCAATCAGCCCCAGCATTTT
CASSQDPREASANQPQHF
>TRBD1|-|TRBJ1-5|TRBV29-1
TGCAGCGTTGAGTTCGGGACAGGGGGAAATCAGCCCCAGCATTTT
CSVEFGTGGNQPQHF
>-|-|TRBJ2-1|TRBV28
TGTGCCAGCAGTTTGTCTTCAGGCAATGAGCAGTTCTTC
CASSLSSGNEQFF
>-|-|TRBJ1-3|TRBV5-4
TGTGCCAGCAGCTTACGGTCGGTCCCCAACACCATATATTTT
CASSLRSVPNTIYF
>-|once|TRBJ2-3|TRBV12-3/TRBV12-4
TGTGCCAGCAGATGGAGACATACGCAGTATTTT
CASRWRHTQYF
>TRBD1|few|TRBJ2-7|TRBV6-5
TGTGCCAGCCTACAGGGGTACGAGCAGTACTTC
CASLQGYEQYF
>-|-|TRBJ1-5|TRBV30
TGTGCCTGGGGCAGATCCCTTAATCAGCCCCAGCATTTT
CAWGRSLNQPQHF
>-|-|TRBJ2-3|TRBV4-1
TGCGCCAGCAGCCAAGAACGGCAGGGGAATGCAGATACGCAGTATTTT
CASSQERQGNADTQYF
>-|few|TRBJ1-2|TRBV24-1
TGTGCCACCAGTGATTTGAACTATGGCTACACCTTC
CATSDLNYGYTF
>-|-|TRBJ1-1|TRBV6-5
TGTGCCAGCAGCCCCCGCCTTGAGGCAACTGAAGCTTTCTTT
CASSPRLEATEAFF
>TRBD1|-|TRBJ1-4|TRBV7-6
TGTGCCAGCTCCGCGGGGACAGGGGGAGCTAATGAAAAACTGTTTTTT
CASSAGTGGANEKLFF
>-|-|TRBJ2-5|TRBV7-9
TGTGCCAGCAGCTTAGCGCGGTGGAGGGAAGAGACCCAGTACTTC
CASSLARWREETQYF
>-|-|TRBJ2-7|TRBV6-5
TGTGCCAGCAGTTACGGCGGCGTTAGGGAGCAGTACTTC
CASSYGGVREQYF
>-|-|TRBJ2-2|TRBV11-1
TGTGCCAGCAGCTTAGTTGAAACCGGGGAGCTGTTTTTT
CASSLVETGELFF
>TRBD2|once|TRBJ2-7|TRBV27
TGTGCCAGCAGACCCAGGACTAGCGTGGTCTCCTACGAGCAGTACTTC
CASRPRTSVVSYEQYF
>TRBD1|-|TRBJ2-7|TRBV7-6
TGTGCCAGCAGCTTAAATCCAGGGGGCTACGAGCAGTACTTC
CASSLNPGGYEQYF
>-|-|TRBJ2-1|TRBV3-1/TRBV3-2
TGTGCCAGCAGCCAAGATCCCAGCTCCTACAATGAGCAGTTCTTC
CASSQDPSSYNEQFF
>-|-|TRBJ2-4|TRBV20-1
TGCAGTGCTACCAGAAACATTCAGTACTTC
CSATRNIQYF
>-|-|TRBJ2-7|TRBV28
TGTGCCAGCAGTTTATCCCCCAGGGGCTACGAGCAGTACTTC
CASSLSPRGYEQYF